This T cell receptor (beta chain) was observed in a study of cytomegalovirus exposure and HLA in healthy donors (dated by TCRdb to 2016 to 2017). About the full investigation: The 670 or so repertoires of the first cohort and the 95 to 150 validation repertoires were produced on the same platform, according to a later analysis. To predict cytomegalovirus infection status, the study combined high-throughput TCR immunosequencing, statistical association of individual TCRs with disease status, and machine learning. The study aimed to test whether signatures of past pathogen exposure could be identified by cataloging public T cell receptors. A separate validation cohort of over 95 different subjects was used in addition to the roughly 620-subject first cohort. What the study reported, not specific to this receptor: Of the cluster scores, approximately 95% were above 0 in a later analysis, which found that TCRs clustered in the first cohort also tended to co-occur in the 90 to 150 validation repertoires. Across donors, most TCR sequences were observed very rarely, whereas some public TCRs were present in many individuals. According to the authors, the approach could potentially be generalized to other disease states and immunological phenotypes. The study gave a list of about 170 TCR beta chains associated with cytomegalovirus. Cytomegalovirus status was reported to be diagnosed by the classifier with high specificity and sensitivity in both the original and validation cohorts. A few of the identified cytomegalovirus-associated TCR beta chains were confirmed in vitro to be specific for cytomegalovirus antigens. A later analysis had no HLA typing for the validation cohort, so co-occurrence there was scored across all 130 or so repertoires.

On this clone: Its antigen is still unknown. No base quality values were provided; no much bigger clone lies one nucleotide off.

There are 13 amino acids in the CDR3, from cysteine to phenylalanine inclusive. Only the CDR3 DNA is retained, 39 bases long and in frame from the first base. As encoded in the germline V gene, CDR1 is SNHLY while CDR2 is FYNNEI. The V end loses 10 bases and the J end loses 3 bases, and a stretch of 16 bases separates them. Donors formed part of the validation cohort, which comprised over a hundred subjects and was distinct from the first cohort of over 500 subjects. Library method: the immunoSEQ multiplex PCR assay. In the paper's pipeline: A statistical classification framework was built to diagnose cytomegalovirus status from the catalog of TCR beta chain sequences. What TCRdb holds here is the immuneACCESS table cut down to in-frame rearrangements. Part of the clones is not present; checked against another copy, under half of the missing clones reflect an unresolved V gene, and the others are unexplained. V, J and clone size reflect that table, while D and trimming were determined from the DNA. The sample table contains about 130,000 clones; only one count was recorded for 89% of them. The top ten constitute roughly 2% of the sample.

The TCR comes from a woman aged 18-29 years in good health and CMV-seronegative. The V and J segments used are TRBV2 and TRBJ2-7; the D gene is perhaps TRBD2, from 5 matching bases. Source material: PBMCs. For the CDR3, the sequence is CATTGRDYYEQYF. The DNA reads TGTGCCACCACCGGACGGGATTACTACGAGCAGTACTTC.